The rows below give T cell receptor beta chains drawn from one sample of a study of early T cells in non-severe SARS-CoV-2 infection. MiXCR was run by TCRdb on the 5' RACE reads, yielding one entry per CDR3 protein. The sample carries about 56,000 distinct CDR3 sequences, about 16% recorded once. Sequences were derived from whole blood, sampled at baseline. These receptors all come from an adult who was a healthcare worker with PCR-confirmed SARS-CoV-2 infection or an uninfected control (not recorded which). Each CDR3 is given with its conserved first and last residue. Clone size is given for some rows only: seen once, a few or many times, or a class if the clone is expanded.

J gene	V gene	clone size	CDR3 protein
TRBJ2-1	TRBV6-5	few	CASSYNRGPYNEQFF
TRBJ1-5	TRBV7-7	NA	CASSLSSYSNQPQHF
TRBJ2-7	TRBV6-2/TRBV6-3	many	CASSVGYEQYF
TRBJ2-5	TRBV9	NA	CASSVGRTTQYQETQYF
TRBJ2-1	TRBV12-3/TRBV12-4	many	CASSSGTVYNEQFF
TRBJ1-5	TRBV19	NA	CASSIEKDQPQHF
TRBJ1-6	TRBV6-1	many	CASRWRVGNSPLHF
TRBJ1-5	TRBV7-2	few	CASSLLGRPYSNQPQHF
TRBJ1-3	TRBV18	NA	CASSPYRDSSGNTIYF
TRBJ2-3	TRBV9	few	CASSAGESSTDTQYF
TRBJ2-1	TRBV19	few	CASSLTGGSYNEQFF
TRBJ2-5	TRBV20-1	many	CSARDTGIETQYF
TRBJ2-1	TRBV7-2	few	CASSSNPTEQFF